These T cell receptor beta chains were read from a single sample in a study of glioma-infiltrating T cells after dendritic cell vaccination. The data were produced by immunoSEQ multiplex PCR, yet TCRdb's version contains in-frame clones alone and is incomplete. The repertoire holds fewer than 85,000 clones, with about four fifths as singletons. The sample consisted of blood, taken before dendritic cell vaccination. The receptors were gathered from a human donor with glioblastoma. Each CDR3 is given with its conserved first and last residue. The D gene is left open where the match is weak. Clone size is shown for a subset of rows, as once, few, many or a class of expanded clone.

J | V | size | D | DNA | CDR3
TRBJ2-1 | TRBV29-1 | - | - | TGCAGCGTTGTTGGAGGGAAGGGCTACAATGAGCAGTTCTTC | CSVVGGKGYNEQFF
TRBJ1-2 | TRBV7-8 | - | TRBD1 | TGTGCCAGCAGCTTAGCGGGACAGGGGCGAGGCTACACCTTC | CASSLAGQGRGYTF
TRBJ1-1 | TRBV27 | - | - | TGTGCCAGCACCACAAAAAATTACCTCACTGAAGCTTTCTTT | CASTTKNYLTEAFF
TRBJ1-6 | TRBV16 | once | TRBD1 | TGTGCCAGCAGCCCCCGGACAGGGAACGATTCACCCCTCCACTTT | CASSPRTGNDSPLHF
TRBJ1-1 | TRBV2 | - | - | TGTGCCAGCGGTGGTTGGAGGGACACTGAAGCTTTCTTT | CASGGWRDTEAFF
TRBJ2-7 | TRBV25-1 | - | TRBD1 | TGTGCCAGCAGTGAGCTAGAGGGGGCATCCTACGAGCAGTACTTC | CASSELEGASYEQYF
TRBJ2-7 | TRBV5-1 | - | TRBD1 | TGCGCCAGCAGCTTGTTGGGGACAGGGGGCCACGAGCAGTACTTC | CASSLLGTGGHEQYF
TRBJ1-3 | TRBV7-8 | - | - | TGTGCCAGCAGCTTAGTGGGCACCCGAAACACCATATATTTT | CASSLVGTRNTIYF
TRBJ2-7 | TRBV6-5 | few | TRBD1 | TGTGCCAGCAGTTACTCTCCAGGGGGTTCCTACGAGCAGTACTTC | CASSYSPGGSYEQYF
TRBJ1-1 | TRBV5-6 | once | TRBD1 | TGTGCCAGCAGCTTGGGACAGGGGGCGTGGGGAGCCGCTGAAGCTTTCTTT | CASSLGQGAWGAAEAFF
TRBJ1-1 | TRBV2 | - | TRBD1 | TGTGCCAGCAGTGCCAGGACAGGGGGAGATACTGAAGCTTTCTTT | CASSARTGGDTEAFF
TRBJ1-2 | TRBV5-1 | - | TRBD1 | TGCGCCAGCAGCTTGGTGACAGGGGACGGTTTCTATGGCTACACCTTC | CASSLVTGDGFYGYTF
TRBJ2-3 | TRBV6-1 | once | - | TGTGCCAGCAGTGACGCGGGGAGTGCCACAGATACGCAGTATTTT | CASSDAGSATDTQYF
TRBJ1-2 | TRBV6-5 | - | TRBD1 | TGTGCCAGCAGCCGGGACAGGATCGGCTACACCTTC | CASSRDRIGYTF
TRBJ1-1 | TRBV6-5 | - | - | TGTGCCAGCAGTTACTCGCAGGGCTCTTTTGCTGAAGCTTTCTTT | CASSYSQGSFAEAFF
TRBJ2-7 | TRBV5-4 | - | - | TGTGCCAGCAGCTTGATTCCAGAGGACAGAGTAAACTACGAGCAGTACTTC | CASSLIPEDRVNYEQYF
TRBJ1-6 | TRBV27 | few | - | TGTGCCAGCAGTTCTAAAAACTCCTATAATTCACCCCTCCACTTT | CASSSKNSYNSPLHF
TRBJ1-2 | TRBV5-1 | - | - | TGCGCCAGCGGCCCCGGGGATAGCGGCTACACCTTC | CASGPGDSGYTF
TRBJ1-1 | TRBV27 | - | TRBD1 | TGTGCCAGCAGTGGCTCGGGACAGGGAAGAGCTTTCTTT | CASSGSGQGRAFF
TRBJ1-6 | TRBV30 | few | - | TGTGCCTGGAGGGGGGGAGATTCACCCCTCCACTTT | CAWRGGDSPLHF
TRBJ1-2 | TRBV5-1 | - | - | TGCGCCAGCAGCTTGACAGGCGGCAGTTATGGCTACACCTTC | CASSLTGGSYGYTF
TRBJ2-2 | TRBV7-8 | few | TRBD1 | TGTGCCAGCAGCTTAGAAACAGGGGGGACCGGGGAGCTGTTTTTT | CASSLETGGTGELFF
TRBJ2-2 | TRBV9 | - | - | TGTGCCAGCAGCGTAGAGCAGGGATGGGAAACCGGGGAGCTGTTTTTT | CASSVEQGWETGELFF
TRBJ2-1 | TRBV19 | - | TRBD1 | TGTGCCAGTGGGACAGCTCGCTCCTACAATGAGCAGTTCTTC | CASGTARSYNEQFF
TRBJ1-2 | TRBV2 | - | TRBD1 | TGTGCCAGCGGAGGACAGGACTTTAACTATGGCTACACCTTC | CASGGQDFNYGYTF
TRBJ2-3 | TRBV9 | - | TRBD2 | TGTGCCAGCAGCCCTAGCGGGGGGGGAAGCACAGATACGCAGTATTTT | CASSPSGGGSTDTQYF
TRBJ1-1 | TRBV9 | - | - | TGTGCCAGCAGCGTATCCCGGACACCCAGGAACACTGAAGCTTTCTTT | CASSVSRTPRNTEAFF
TRBJ1-4 | TRBV7-8 | - | - | TGTGCCAGCAGCTCAACCGCGCTGGTTGAAAAACTGTTTTTT | CASSSTALVEKLFF
TRBJ2-1 | TRBV29-1 | - | TRBD2 | TGCAGCGTTGAAGATCCGGGGGGATCCTACAATGAGCAGTTCTTC | CSVEDPGGSYNEQFF
TRBJ2-2 | TRBV11-2 | - | TRBD2 | TGTGCCAGCAGCCTGCAACTAGCGGGACGCACCGGGGAGCTGTTTTTT | CASSLQLAGRTGELFF
TRBJ2-1 | TRBV7-2 | - | TRBD2 | TGTGCCAGCAGCTTACAACTAGCGGGGTGGAGCTCCTACAATGAGCAGTTCTTC | CASSLQLAGWSSYNEQFF
TRBJ2-2 | TRBV29-1 | - | TRBD2 | TGCAGCGTTGGGGGGCGGCGCGGGGGGGCAAACACCGGGGAGCTGTTTTTT | CSVGGRRGGANTGELFF
TRBJ1-1 | TRBV11-2 | - | TRBD1 | TGTGCCAGCAGCCTGTTGACAGGGGAGAACACTGAAGCTTTCTTT | CASSLLTGENTEAFF
TRBJ1-1 | TRBV27 | - | - | TGTGCCAGCAGTTTACAGGCGAACACTGAAGCTTTCTTT | CASSLQANTEAFF
TRBJ1-2 | TRBV2 | - | TRBD1 | TGTGCCAGCAGGTCGGGGACAGGGGGCCTTGAGGGCTACACCTTC | CASRSGTGGLEGYTF
TRBJ2-7 | TRBV7-2 | - | TRBD2 | TGTGCCAGCAGCTCGGGGAGGGCCGGCGAGCAGTACTTC | CASSSGRAGEQYF
TRBJ1-6 | TRBV10-3 | - | TRBD1 | TGTGCCACTACGGACAGGAATTCACCCCTCCACTTT | CATTDRNSPLHF
TRBJ1-2 | TRBV5-1 | - | - | TGCGCCAGCAGCGTTAGTCAGGACTATGGCTACACCTTC | CASSVSQDYGYTF
TRBJ1-6 | TRBV6-1 | few | - | TGTGCCAGCAGTGAGGCCAGGGGCGATAATTCACCCCTCCACTTT | CASSEARGDNSPLHF
TRBJ2-7 | TRBV5-4 | - | TRBD1 | TGTGCCAGCAGCTTACAGACAGGGAACTACGAGCAGTACTTC | CASSLQTGNYEQYF
TRBJ2-5 | TRBV18 | - | - | TGTGCCAGCTCACCACCGGGGGGAAAAGAGACCCAGTACTTC | CASSPPGGKETQYF
TRBJ1-2 | TRBV2 | few | - | TGTGCCAGCAGTTTGGGACACGCATTGAGCTACACCTTC | CASSLGHALSYTF
TRBJ2-1 | TRBV19 | - | TRBD2 | TGTGCCAGTAAAACCGGGACTAGCGGTCGGAATGAGCAGTTCTTC | CASKTGTSGRNEQFF
TRBJ2-6 | TRBV7-6 | - | - | TGTGCCAGCAGCCATCCCAGGGAAAGGGCTGGGGCCAACGTCCTGACTTTC | CASSHPRERAGANVLTF
TRBJ1-4 | TRBV6-5 | - | - | TGTGCCAGCAGTCCCGTTGTTAATGAAAAACTGTTTTTT | CASSPVVNEKLFF
TRBJ1-4 | TRBV7-8 | - | - | TGTGCCAGCAGCTTGCGGACGGGGGGGGAAAAACTGTTTTTT | CASSLRTGGEKLFF
TRBJ1-2 | TRBV7-3 | - | TRBD1 | TGTGCCAGCAGCTCCCGACCGGGACAGGGGGTCTATGGCTACACCTTC | CASSSRPGQGVYGYTF
TRBJ2-2 | TRBV5-1 | - | - | TGCGCCAGCAGCTATTACAGGGTCGGCACCGGGGAGCTGTTTTTT | CASSYYRVGTGELFF
TRBJ1-1 | TRBV4-2 | - | - | TGTGCCAGCAGCCAGAGGGCCTTGGACACTGAAGCTTTCTTT | CASSQRALDTEAFF
TRBJ2-2 | TRBV5-1 | - | - | TGCGCCAGCAGCTTGGCGGTCGGGGATAACACCGGGGAGCTGTTTTTT | CASSLAVGDNTGELFF
TRBJ2-2 | TRBV19 | - | - | TGTGCCAGTAGTATCTTTGGGGCGGCAAACACCGGGGAGCTGTTTTTT | CASSIFGAANTGELFF
TRBJ2-1 | TRBV6-5 | - | - | TGTGCCAGCAGTTTACTTACCCGCGGAGGCGAGCAGTTCTTC | CASSLLTRGGEQFF
TRBJ2-4 | TRBV5-6 | - | - | TGTGCCAGCAGCTTGCTGAAAAACATTCAGTACTTC | CASSLLKNIQYF